This T cell receptor beta chain derives from a study of cytomegalovirus exposure and HLA in healthy donors. Broader study findings: Overall, roughly 150 TCR beta chains were annotated as cytomegalovirus-associated.

The CDR3 covers 15 residues. The junction had 11 bases not matched to a gene; V was cut back by 5 bases and J by 7 bases. Germline V CDR1 and CDR2: MNHEY, SMNVEV (reference sequence). TCRdb keeps only in-frame clones here, not all; method: immunoSEQ multiplex PCR. The table records some 340,000 clones, roughly 87% of them present only once. This clone came up once. Its antigen is unidentified. Separation from the 666-subject first cohort characterized the roughly 130-subject validation cohort, to which the donors belonged. Material for sequencing was PBMCs. The receptor was derived from a woman between 25 and 40 years old in good health and CMV-seropositive. This chain links TRBV27 with TRBJ2-7; TRBD1 aligns across 10 bases. The CDR3 nucleotides read TGTGCCAGCAGTCAGACCGGGACAGGGGCTAGGGAGCAGTACTTC. This encodes CASSQTGTGAREQYF.